This TCR beta chain was captured in a study of shared clonotypes between healthy human individuals. The run depth of the assay was deep. Each subset's genomic DNA was split evenly across several immunoSEQ plates. The protocol was immunoSEQ multiplex PCR, while the TCRdb copy is restricted to in-frame clones and leaves out a portion. The sample lists some 2.1 million clones, just under 95% occurring once. CD45RO-negative, CCR7-selected cells formed the naive CD8 fraction, which excluded terminally differentiated effector memory CD45RA+ cells. The germline V gene encodes CDR1 LNHNV and CDR2 YYDKDF (reference sequence). The CDR3 consists of 15 residues. The V gene lost 0 bases and the J gene lost 1 base, with 7 bases spanning the gap.

Sequencing input: naive CD8+ T cells from PBMCs. The TCR sequence derives from a young man in good health. Some clones in this sample may be carry-over from other donors' samples. V and J are TRBV15 and TRBJ1-3, with D maybe TRBD1 (6 bases). CDR3 sequence: CATSREGGSGNTIYF. DNA of the CDR3: TGTGCCACCAGCAGAGAAGGGGGGTCTGGAAACACCATATATTTT.